The 31 T cell receptor beta chains in this list originate from one sample, sequenced in a study of blood T cell dynamics during melanoma immunotherapy. Indicated time point: week 3, after first cycle of checkpoint inhibitor. Libraries were prepared by immunoSEQ multiplex PCR; TCRdb keeps only in-frame clonotypes and omits some of them. The sample has about 11,000 clones, approximately 90% seen once. The sample was blood, taken from a patient treated with checkpoint blockade. These receptors were taken from a human donor with melanoma.

The chain couples TRBV6-5 to TRBJ2-7; D may be TRBD1 or TRBD2 (5 bases each). The CDR3 totals 15 residues. The germline V gene has CDR1 MNHEY and CDR2 SVGAGI. V lost 2 bases, J lost 2 bases, and 13 bases lay in between. CDR3 coding DNA: TGTGCCAGCAGTTACCGAGGGGACGGTACCTACGAGCAGTACTTC. Its translation is CASSYRGDGTYEQYF.

The rearrangement uses TRBV18 and TRBJ1-1; tentatively, D is TRBD1 (5 bases). Germline V gene data show CDR1 as KGHSH and CDR2 as LQKENI. There are 15 residues in the CDR3. Trimming removed 0 bases from V and 0 bases from J, with 8 bases in between. The CDR3 is CASSPPKGLNTEAFF. Written as DNA, the CDR3 is TGTGCCAGCTCACCACCGAAGGGGTTGAACACTGAAGCTTTCTTT.

The chain carries TRBV10-3 and TRBJ1-1; D not certain. Per the germline V gene, CDR1 is ENHRY and CDR2 is SYGVKD. The CDR3 loop spans 15 amino acids. Trimming cost V 4 bases and J 1 base, with 13 bases left between them. The CDR3 coding sequence is TGTGCCATCAGTGGGGTGAGGGCCCGGAACACTGAAGCTTTCTTT. Translated: CAISGVRARNTEAFF.

V is TRBV19 and J is TRBJ1-5; D ambiguous. Trimming shortened V by 5 bases and J by 0 bases, and 11 bases separated the two germline ends. The CDR3 extends over 15 amino acids. Germline lookup yields CDR1 LNHDA and CDR2 SQIVND (reference sequence). The CDR3 spells CASSGSSYSNQPQHF. CDR3 DNA: TGTGCCAGTAGTGGGAGTTCCTATAGCAATCAGCCCCAGCATTTT.

The J gene is TRBJ2-2, the V gene TRBV5-8; D tentatively fits TRBD1 or TRBD2 (6 bases each). Germline V CDR1 and CDR2: SGHTS, YDEGEE. Trimming stripped 0 bases from V and 6 bases from J, with 15 bases between. The length of the CDR3 is 16 residues. CDR3 amino acids: CASSLERARGAGELFF. CDR3 DNA sequence: TGTGCCAGCAGCTTGGAGAGGGCGAGGGGGGCCGGGGAGCTGTTTTTT.

As DNA, the CDR3 is TGTGCCAGCAGCCAAGGATCCGGGACAGGGCTTTCACCCCTCCACTTT. Its translation: CASSQGSGTGLSPLHF. This chain connects TRBV14 to TRBJ1-6, with 9 bases that match TRBD1. The CDR3 extends over 16 amino acids. The germline V gene has CDR1 SGHDN and CDR2 FVKESK. V was clipped by 1 base and J by 9 bases; unmatched bases: 7.

The gene calls are TRBV30 and TRBJ2-3; D unresolved. Trimming took off 2 bases at V and 1 base at J, with 10 bases between the two ends. CDR1 and CDR2 from the germline V gene are GTSNPN and SVGIG (reference sequence). This CDR3 is built from 14 residues. The DNA of the CDR3 is TGTGCCTGGAGTACCAGTGAGGGCACAGATACGCAGTATTTT. Its protein product is CAWSTSEGTDTQYF.

The V call is TRBV9, the J call TRBJ1-2, with D possibly matching TRBD1 (5 bases). The CDR3 is made up of 13 amino acids. From germline, CDR1 is SGDLS and CDR2 YYNGEE. The V end was cut by 3 bases, the J end by 8 bases, with 14 bases between. CDR3 bases: TGTGCCAGCAGCGGAACCCACGGGGGGGGCTACACCTTC. Translated, it gives CASSGTHGGGYTF.

The chain combines TRBV2 with TRBJ2-2; TRBD2 matches at 13 bases. The germline CDR1 and CDR2 sequences are SNHLY and FYNNEI. V lost 5 bases and J lost 8; bases outside the gene matches: 11. CDR3 length: 17 amino acids. This chain's CDR3 is CASSTGLAGLLLGELFF. In nucleotides, the CDR3 is TGTGCCAGCAGTACGGGACTAGCGGGACTCCTGTTGGGGGAGCTGTTTTTT. Combining the CDR3 with reference TRBV2 and TRBJ2-2 gives the whole variable domain EPEVTQTPSHQVTQMGQEVILRCVPISNHLYFYWYRQILGQKVEFLVSFYNNEISEKSEIFDDQFSVERPDGSNFTLKIRSTKLEDSAMYFCASSTGLAGLLLGELFFGEGSRLTVL.

This clone was counted once. The V gene is TRBV10-3, the J gene TRBJ2-3; possible D gene TRBD1, 5 bases. Germline loops: CDR1 ENHRY, CDR2 SYGVKD. This CDR3 comprises 17 residues. V was clipped by 1 base and J by 2 bases, with 16 bases between them. In nucleotides, the CDR3 is TGTGCCATCAGTGAGTTTCAGGGTGGGTTCAACACAGATACGCAGTATTTT. Residues: CAISEFQGGFNTDTQYF.

This chain uses TRBV9 with TRBJ2-2; TRBD2 might be the D (5 bases). From germline, CDR1 is SGDLS and CDR2 YYNGEE. The CDR3 is 15 amino acids. V gave up 2 bases and J gave up 7 bases, with 15 bases separating them. DNA for the CDR3: TGTGCCAGCAGCGTCCGGACTGTATCTGGCGGGGAGCTGTTTTTT. It yields the protein CASSVRTVSGGELFF.

The chain is built from TRBV27 and TRBJ1-6; D is undetermined. The germline gives CDR1 MNHEY, CDR2 SMNVEV (reference sequence). The CDR3 runs to 13 residues. V shed 2 bases and J shed 6 bases, with 5 bases lying between them. The CDR3 DNA reads TGTGCCAGCAGTTTACGGTTTAATTCACCCCTCCACTTT. Translated: CASSLRFNSPLHF.

V gene TRBV5-1 combines with J gene TRBJ2-5, with 7 nucleotides matching TRBD1. CDR3 size: 16 residues. The germline V gene encodes CDR1 SGHRS and CDR2 YFSETQ. The V gene end was trimmed by 4 bases and the J gene end by 1 base; junction bases not matched to a gene: 10. CDR3 DNA: TGCGCCAGCAGCCAAGGGGGCAGTTGGGTCCAAGAGACCCAGTACTTC. It specifies CASSQGGSWVQETQYF.

The rearrangement links TRBV11-2 to TRBJ2-2; 8 nucleotides line up with TRBD1. The CDR3 runs to 14 residues. Germline assignment: CDR1 SGHAT and CDR2 FQNNGV. Trimming took 5 bases from V and 7 from J; bases not matched to a gene: 6. The CDR3 DNA is TGTGCCAGCAGCGCGGACAGGGCGATCGGGGAGCTGTTTTTT. Its protein is CASSADRAIGELFF.

The chain employs TRBV18 and TRBJ1-1; 7 bases are a match to TRBD1. Germline assignment: CDR1 KGHSH and CDR2 LQKENI. Unmatched junction bases numbered 10, after V lost 3 bases and J lost 6 bases. The CDR3 covers 15 residues. CDR3 in amino acids: CASSPPGQVRAEAFF. The CDR3 DNA is TGTGCCAGCTCACCCCCCGGACAGGTGAGAGCTGAAGCTTTCTTT.

The V call is TRBV6-6, the J call TRBJ1-5, with D maybe TRBD1 (5 bases). The V end was cut by 10 bases, the J end by 0 bases, with 16 bases between. Germline CDR1 reads MNHNY; CDR2 reads SVGAGI (reference sequence). CDR3 length: 15 amino acids. Here the CDR3 DNA reads TGTGCCACCCGGGACGGGACCTATAGCAATCAGCCCCAGCATTTT. It is translated as CATRDGTYSNQPQHF.

This clone was observed a few times. The chain employs TRBV27 and TRBJ1-5, with D tentatively TRBD1 (5 bases). CDR1 and CDR2 from the germline V gene are MNHEY and SMNVEV (reference sequence). Trimming cost V 4 bases and J 5 bases, with 12 bases left between them. This CDR3 contains 14 residues. CDR3 region: CASSSGRRDQPQHF. The CDR3 DNA reads TGTGCCAGCAGTTCAGGGCGTAGGGATCAGCCCCAGCATTTT.

The J gene is TRBJ1-2, the V gene TRBV14, with D hard to call. CDR1 is SGHDN and CDR2 is FVKESK in the germline V gene. Between the trimmed V and J ends, which lost 1 base and 2 bases, there was a span of 5 bases. The CDR3 runs 13 residues. The CDR3 nucleotides are TGTGCCAGCAGCCAAGCTTCAAACTATGGCTACACCTTC. Protein: CASSQASNYGYTF.

As to this clone: At one end the junction does not follow the germline gene, possibly because of a read error. The J gene is TRBJ1-2, the V gene TRBV5-1; D is unresolved. The CDR3 is made up of 15 amino acids. The germline V gene encodes CDR1 SGHRS and CDR2 YFSETQ. The CDR3 protein is CASGFTPGAVAGYTF. The DNA of the CDR3 is TGCGCCAGCGGCTTTACCCCAGGCGCAGTCGCTGGCTACACCTTC.

A single count supports this clone. This chain uses TRBV6-5 with TRBJ1-5; a weak D match, TRBD1 (6 bases). Per the germline V gene, CDR1 is MNHEY and CDR2 is SVGAGI. The V gene lost 2 bases and the J gene lost 2 bases, with 13 bases spanning the gap. This CDR3 spans 16 amino acids. The CDR3 protein is CASSYLQGYGNQPQHF. The CDR3, as DNA: TGTGCCAGCAGTTACCTACAGGGATATGGCAATCAGCCCCAGCATTTT.

The table lists this clone with a count of one. The V gene is TRBV5-1, the J gene TRBJ2-2, with 11 bases that match TRBD2. Germline trimming cut 4 bases from V and 2 bases from J; bases unmatched to any gene: 4. This CDR3 is 16 amino acids long. Germline CDR1 reads SGHRS; CDR2 reads YFSETQ. The CDR3 here is CASSETSGANTGELFF. The CDR3 DNA sequence: TGCGCCAGCAGCGAGACTAGCGGGGCTAACACCGGGGAGCTGTTTTTT.

V is TRBV18 and J is TRBJ1-1; perhaps TRBD1 as D (6 bases). The germline V gene encodes CDR1 KGHSH and CDR2 LQKENI. V was shortened by 4 bases and J by 3 bases, with 12 bases between the two germline ends. This CDR3 has 14 residues. CDR3 in amino acids: CASSQGVGDTEAFF. The CDR3, as DNA: TGTGCCAGCTCACAGGGGGTTGGGGACACTGAAGCTTTCTTT.

The chain couples TRBV10-3 to TRBJ1-2; D not resolved. The length of the CDR3 is 16 residues. V lost 4 bases to trimming and J lost 4 bases, with 19 bases between them. Germline CDR1 is ENHRY and CDR2 is SYGVKD. CDR3 in DNA: TGTGCCATCAGTGCGCGCCAGGCCAGAGAGGGCTATGGCTACACCTTC. The encoded protein is CAISARQAREGYGYTF.

CDR3 amino acids: CASSLQGVNEQYF. In DNA form, the CDR3 reads TGCGCCAGCAGCTTGCAGGGGGTCAACGAGCAGTACTTC. V gene TRBV5-1 combines with J gene TRBJ2-7, with 7 bases aligning to TRBD1. The CDR3 length is 13 residues. The J segment lost 5 bases and the V segment lost 1 base, leaving 3 bases of the junction unmatched. The germline CDR1 and CDR2 sequences are SGHRS and YFSETQ.

The CDR3 DNA is TGTGCCAGCAGCTTCAGGGGGGACAGACTAAACTACGAGCAGTACTTC. This translates into CASSFRGDRLNYEQYF. The chain joins TRBV7-2 to TRBJ2-7; maybe TRBD1 (7 bases). V lost 3 bases and J lost 3, with 18 bases in between. The CDR3 is made up of 16 amino acids. The germline V gene has CDR1 SGHTA and CDR2 FQGNSA.

The gene calls are TRBV9 and TRBJ2-3, with a weak D call TRBD2 (5 bases). From germline, CDR1 is SGDLS and CDR2 YYNGEE. The CDR3 consists of 15 residues. The V gene lost 0 bases and the J gene lost 2 bases, with 10 bases spanning the gap. In DNA form, the CDR3 reads TGTGCCAGCAGCGTAGCTCTCGGACTCACAGATACGCAGTATTTT. Protein: CASSVALGLTDTQYF.

The chain combines TRBV7-2 with TRBJ2-7; TRBD2 aligns across 7 bases. The CDR3 covers 14 residues. The V and J ends lost 5 bases and 9 bases, in that order; junction bases with no gene match: 13. Germline loops: CDR1 SGHTA, CDR2 FQGNSA. The CDR3 protein is CASSLAGRMGGQYF. CDR3 in DNA: TGTGCCAGCAGCCTCGCCGGGAGGATGGGTGGGCAGTACTTC.

CDR3 sequence reads: CASSPPDYGYTF. Here the CDR3 DNA reads TGTGCCAGCTCACCACCGGACTATGGCTACACCTTC. V and J are TRBV18 and TRBJ1-2; D is ambiguous. V lost 0 bases and J 3 bases, leaving 2 bases between the germline ends. This CDR3 contains 12 residues. CDR1 is KGHSH, CDR2 LQKENI, per germline.

V is TRBV19 and J is TRBJ2-3; D not certain. Trimming stripped 5 bases from V and 1 base from J, with 10 bases between. The CDR3 spans 14 residues. The germline CDR1 and CDR2 sequences are LNHDA and SQIVND (reference sequence). Here the CDR3 DNA reads TGTGCCAGTAGTTTCCTGGGCGGCACAGATACGCAGTATTTT. Its protein product is CASSFLGGTDTQYF.

The chain combines TRBV30 with TRBJ1-4; 7 nucleotides line up with TRBD1. Trimming at V came to 2 bases and at J to 8 bases, leaving 11 bases not matched to a gene. Looked up from germline, CDR1 is GTSNPN and CDR2 is SVGIG (reference sequence). CDR3 length equals 15 residues. Here the CDR3 reads CAWSPGKGQREKLFF. The CDR3 region has the DNA TGTGCCTGGAGTCCCGGAAAGGGACAGAGAGAAAAACTGTTTTTT.

In this sample, this clone turned up a few times. The chain recombines TRBV19 with TRBJ1-1; D may be TRBD1 (5 bases). V gave up 2 bases and J gave up 0 bases, with 10 bases separating them. CDR1 is LNHDA and CDR2 is SQIVND in the germline V gene (reference sequence). The CDR3 consists of 15 residues. CDR3 protein: CASSIRRGLNTEAFF. CDR3 nucleotide sequence: TGTGCCAGTAGTATAAGGAGGGGACTGAACACTGAAGCTTTCTTT.